This TCR beta chain was sequenced in a study of control samples from healthy donors and cancer patients. The method was immunoSEQ multiplex PCR; TCRdb's version includes in-frame clones alone and lacks a portion of them. Of roughly 170,000 clones in the sample, 85% to 95% were seen once. The CDR3 consists of 17 residues. Germline values: CDR1 KGHDR, CDR2 SFDVKD. The V and J ends lost 4 bases and 2 bases, in that order; junction bases with no gene match: 6. The sample comprised blood. This chain connects TRBV24-1 to TRBJ2-1; 11 nucleotides match TRBD2. This receptor was taken from a man aged 18 to 30 in good health. The CDR3 DNA is TGTGCCACCAGTGACACCGTACTAGCGGGGGCCTACAATGAGCAGTTCTTC. This translates into CATSDTVLAGAYNEQFF.